This TCR beta chain was documented in a study of T cell changes during pregnancy in multiple sclerosis. Sequenced by immunoSEQ multiplex PCR; TCRdb stores in-frame clones only, minus some. The data show around 50,000 clones, about 83% seen once. The CDR3 covers 15 residues. Germline CDR1 is LNHDA and CDR2 is SQIVND (reference sequence). V shed 7 bases and J shed 1 base, with 13 bases lying between them. This clone was seen a handful of times. The rearrangement uses TRBV19 and TRBJ1-4, with D possibly matching TRBD1 (6 bases). The TCR was taken from a human donor whose cells served as feeder cells for cultures in a pregnancy study. The sample consisted of peripheral blood from another person, used as feeder cells. This chain's CDR3 is CASNGGTQTNEKLFF. The CDR3, as DNA: TGTGCCAGTAATGGTGGGACACAAACTAATGAAAAACTGTTTTTT.